The 21 T cell receptor beta chains below come from one sample, sequenced in a study of blood T cell repertoires in COVID-19. Only in-frame clones appear in the TCRdb table, and some are missing; sequencing was by immunoSEQ multiplex PCR. The sample holds about 410,000 clones, roughly 90% seen once. Sequenced material: peripheral blood. The receptors shown here come from a woman in her twenties or thirties with active or convalescent COVID-19.

This sequence joins TRBV28 and TRBJ2-7, with 7 nucleotides matching TRBD1. Germline assignment: CDR1 MDHEN and CDR2 SYDVKM. The CDR3 loop spans 14 amino acids. Germline trimming cut 2 bases from V and 12 bases from J; bases unmatched to any gene: 13. The CDR3 DNA reads as TGTGCCAGCAGTTTAGGACCGGGACAGTATGGTCTGTACTTC. Translation: CASSLGPGQYGLYF.

The rearrangement uses TRBV2 and TRBJ2-1, with 9 bases matching TRBD1. This CDR3 contains 15 residues. V shed 8 bases and J 4 bases; nucleotides not matched to a gene: 9. Germline assignment: CDR1 SNHLY and CDR2 FYNNEI. The chain's CDR3 is CASQTTGGPYNEQFF. The CDR3 bases are TGTGCCAGCCAAACAACAGGGGGCCCTTACAATGAGCAGTTCTTC.

The rearrangement uses TRBV24-1 and TRBJ2-1; TRBD2 matches 13 bases. The CDR3 runs 15 residues. V dropped 7 bases and J dropped 5; count of bases not matched to a gene: 4. In germline, CDR1 is KGHDR, CDR2 SFDVKD. The chain's CDR3 is CATRPGLAGNNEQFF. The CDR3 DNA reads as TGTGCCACCAGGCCGGGACTAGCGGGGAACAATGAGCAGTTCTTC.

V is TRBV5-6 and J is TRBJ2-7; 7 bases are a match to TRBD2. The germline V gene encodes CDR1 SGHDT and CDR2 YYEEEE. The junction had 7 bases not matched to a gene; V was cut back by 2 bases and J by 5 bases. The CDR3 sequence is 14 residues long. CDR3 DNA sequence: TGTGCCAGCAGCTTTGACGCCGGGGGGAACGAGCAGTACTTC. Translating it yields CASSFDAGGNEQYF.

The chain combines TRBV5-6 with TRBJ1-5, with 9 nucleotides matching TRBD1. The germline CDR1 and CDR2 sequences are SGHDT and YYEEEE. After removal of 2 bases from V and 2 bases from J, the junction contained 2 bases not matched to a gene. The CDR3 is 15 amino acids. The CDR3 DNA is TGTGCCAGCAGCTTCAGACAGGGGGGCAATCAGCCCCAGCATTTT. Translation gives CASSFRQGGNQPQHF.

A few counts support this clone. This sample also contains other DNA sequences that code for the same CDR3. The V call is TRBV27, the J call TRBJ1-1; perhaps TRBD1 as D (6 bases). Germline CDR1 is MNHEY and CDR2 is SMNVEV (reference sequence). This CDR3 has 13 amino acids. Trimming shortened V by 5 bases and J by 5 bases, and 12 bases separated the two germline ends. As DNA, the CDR3 is TGTGCCAGCAGTGAACAGGGTAGGACTGAAGCTTTCTTT. Its translation is CASSEQGRTEAFF.

The chain couples TRBV12-3 or TRBV12-4 to TRBJ1-2; the match to TRBD1 covers 8 bases. V lost 3 bases to trimming and J lost 8 bases; unmatched junction nucleotides: 5. CDR3 size: 13 residues. The chain's CDR3 is CASSLGQVSGYTF. The CDR3 nucleotides are TGTGCCAGCAGTTTGGGACAGGTTAGCGGCTACACCTTC.

This clone occurred once. The chain recombines TRBV4-1 with TRBJ1-1, with D perhaps TRBD1 (5 bases). The V and J ends lost 5 bases and 2 bases respectively, with 18 bases between them. Germline loops: CDR1 MGHRA, CDR2 YSYEKL. The CDR3 has 16 amino acids. The CDR3 nucleotides read TGCGCCAGCAGCGACGGACACGGATCTAGTAACACTGAAGCTTTCTTT. It specifies CASSDGHGSSNTEAFF.

The chain combines TRBV3-1 (or the pseudogene TRBV3-2) with TRBJ1-1; 9 nucleotides match TRBD1. CDR3 length equals 16 residues. Germline V lookup: CDR1 LGHDT, CDR2 YNNKEL (reference sequence). Trimming at V came to 7 bases and at J to 5 bases, leaving 14 bases not matched to a gene. CDR3 amino acids: CASTFGTGIKGTEAFF. The CDR3 coding sequence is TGTGCCAGCACTTTCGGGACAGGGATTAAGGGGACTGAAGCTTTCTTT.

The chain carries TRBV5-7 and TRBJ1-5, with TRBD1 as a possible D gene (5 bases). TRBV5-7 is designated an ORF whose function remains uncertain. The CDR3 runs to 13 residues. The V end lost 4 bases, the J end lost 6 bases, and 11 bases lay between the germline ends. As DNA, the CDR3 is TGTGCCAGCAGCGGGGGGAACACTCAGCCCCAGCATTTT. Residues: CASSGGNTQPQHF.

This CDR3 is CASSLTGGGTETQYF. DNA for the CDR3: TGTGCCAGCAGTTTAACGGGGGGCGGTACCGAGACCCAGTACTTC. This chain joins TRBV27 and TRBJ2-5, with D perhaps TRBD2 (7 bases). This CDR3 comprises 15 residues. The V end was cut by 2 bases, the J end by 5 bases, with 15 bases between. The germline V gene encodes CDR1 MNHEY and CDR2 SMNVEV (reference sequence).

The V and J genes are TRBV7-9 and TRBJ1-5; possible D gene TRBD1, 6 bases. Per germline, CDR1 SEHNR and CDR2 FQNEAQ (reference sequence). This CDR3 is built from 15 residues. Trimming took 5 bases from V and 6 from J, leaving 17 bases between them. CDR3 in DNA: TGTGCCAGCAGCCAAGGGGGAGAATTAGGTCAGCCCCAGCATTTT. This gives the protein CASSQGGELGQPQHF.

In this sample, this clone turned up a few times. The genes are TRBV19 and TRBJ1-1; a weak D match, TRBD1 (6 bases). Trimming stripped 3 bases from V and 1 base from J, with 6 bases between. Per the germline V gene, CDR1 is LNHDA and CDR2 is SQIVND (reference sequence). This CDR3 region has 13 residues. The CDR3 loop is CASSMTGNTEAFF. CDR3 nucleotide sequence: TGTGCCAGTAGTATGACAGGGAACACTGAAGCTTTCTTT.

This rearrangement joins TRBV7-8 to TRBJ2-3; TRBD2 matches 15 bases. Losses at the gene ends were 5 bases for V and 4 bases for J; bases not matched to a gene: 4. CDR1 is SGHVS, CDR2 FQNEAQ, per germline. The CDR3 extends over 16 amino acids. The CDR3 region is CASSTRTSGGADTQYF. CDR3 DNA: TGTGCCAGCAGCACTAGGACTAGCGGGGGGGCAGATACGCAGTATTTT.

This sequence joins TRBV2 and TRBJ1-4, with D uncertain. The germline CDR1 and CDR2 sequences are SNHLY and FYNNEI. Trimming removed 4 bases at V and 6 bases at J, with 12 bases between. This CDR3 region has 14 residues. In DNA, the CDR3 is TGTGCCAGCAGTGGGCGGACTATTGATGAAAAACTGTTTTTT. Residues: CASSGRTIDEKLFF.

The gene calls are TRBV4-1 and TRBJ2-3; D perhaps matches TRBD1 (5 bases). Germline V gives CDR1 MGHRA, CDR2 YSYEKL. Trimming cost V 1 base and J 5 bases, with 13 bases left between them. The CDR3 covers 15 residues. In DNA, the CDR3 is TGCGCCAGCAGCCAAGGGCCCTGGGGCCAAGATACGCAGTATTTT. It translates to CASSQGPWGQDTQYF.

The CDR3 protein is CASNWEQSYGYTF. CDR3 coding DNA: TGTGCCAGCAATTGGGAGCAATCCTATGGCTACACCTTC. The V gene is TRBV2, the J gene TRBJ1-2, with D unresolved. Per the germline V gene, CDR1 is SNHLY and CDR2 is FYNNEI. The CDR3 covers 13 residues. The V and J ends lost 7 bases and 4 bases respectively, with 13 bases between them.

V is TRBV13 and J is TRBJ1-3, with D hard to call. The CDR3 contains 15 residues. The germline gives CDR1 PRHDT, CDR2 FYEKMQ (reference sequence). V shed 1 base and J shed 0 bases, with 7 bases lying between them. The CDR3 sequence: CASSLAGYSGNTIYF. CDR3 coding DNA: TGTGCCAGCAGCTTAGCAGGATACTCTGGAAACACCATATATTTT.

The chain combines TRBV6-9 with TRBJ1-3; D not certain. The CDR3 spans 13 residues. The germline V gene encodes CDR1 MNHGY and CDR2 SVAAGI. The ends were cut back, 3 bases at V and 2 bases at J, with 5 bases in the middle. The CDR3 loop reads CASSYATGNTIYF. The CDR3 DNA is TGTGCCAGCAGTTACGCGACTGGAAACACCATATATTTT.

The V call is TRBV14, the J call TRBJ1-3; 8 bases agree with TRBD1. This CDR3 comprises 16 residues. Germline values: CDR1 SGHDN, CDR2 FVKESK. With 6 bases clipped from V and 0 bases from J, the junction kept 7 bases outside the gene matches. The CDR3 sequence: CASSRETGGSGNTIYF. The CDR3, as DNA: TGTGCCAGCAGTCGCGAAACAGGGGGCTCTGGAAACACCATATATTTT.

Only a few counts were recorded for this clone. The J gene is TRBJ1-1, the V gene TRBV5-1; no firm D call. V was trimmed by 4 bases and J by 1 base, leaving 14 bases between them. The CDR3 is 15 residues long. Per the germline V gene, CDR1 is SGHRS and CDR2 is YFSETQ. The CDR3 region has the DNA TGCGCCAGCAGCACAATGACACGGGAGAACACTGAAGCTTTCTTT. It is translated as CASSTMTRENTEAFF.